Listed here is a single TCR beta chain. Its antigen is undetermined. This entry is derived from a study of OX40 agonist ivuxolimab in advanced cancers. Study as a whole: Clinicians treated patients with ivuxolimab, an agonistic anti-OX40 (CD134) antibody. Whole-study results and caveats: Low normalized T-cell clonal expansion was also seen in some nonresponders. Relative to CD4+ cells, CD8+ T cells on average had more expanded clones.

Here immunoSEQ multiplex PCR was the method, and the copy in TCRdb shows in-frame clones only, minus some. The sample yields tens of thousands of clones, around 87% seen once. The junction had 12 bases not matched to a gene; V was cut back by 4 bases and J by 0 bases. Per the germline V gene, CDR1 is SQVTM and CDR2 is ANQGSEA. The CDR3 has 17 residues. The chain joins TRBV29-1 to TRBJ1-3, with 7 nucleotides matching TRBD1. Source: CD4+ or CD8+ T cells sorted from blood, taken in a trial of the OX40 agonist ivuxolimab. The clonotype comes from an adult with an advanced solid tumor such as melanoma, head and neck, liver or kidney cancer. The CDR3 reads CSVALGQRPLSGNTIYF. The CDR3 DNA reads TGCAGCGTTGCTTTGGGACAGCGGCCCCTCTCTGGAAACACCATATATTTT. The whole variable domain, filled in from reference TRBV29-1 and TRBJ1-3, reads SAVISQKPSRDICQRGTSLTIQCQVDSQVTMMFWYRQQPGQSLTLIATANQGSEATYESGFVIDKFPISRPNLTFSTLTVSNMSPEDSSIYLCSVALGQRPLSGNTIYFGEGSWLTVV.